This TCR beta chain was documented in a study of T cells in Graves' hyperthyroidism and ophthalmopathy. Study-level points and caveats: Most clonotypes that expanded in the thyroid above 0.001 also showed up in blood. Ophthalmopathy was told apart from stable hyperthyroidism by a 13 V-J model.

Patients aged 18 to 65 had newly diagnosed hyperthyroidism of under 2 months' duration. Used for diagnoses were clinical symptoms, serum thyroxine and TRAb, thyroid ultrasound and orbital computed tomography. Germline V gene lookup returns CDR1 SGDLS and CDR2 YYNGEE. Between the trimmed V and J ends, which lost 2 bases and 0 bases, there was a span of 15 bases. There are 17 residues in the CDR3. RNA transcripts yielded amplified TCR beta CDR3 regions. Researchers ran a first-round RT-PCR on the TCR CDR3 using the HTBI primer set. From the multiplex PCR reads, TCRdb called clonotypes with MiXCR, one entry per CDR3 protein. This table has almost 600,000 distinct CDR3 sequences, more than 11% appearing once. This clonotype occurred a few times. Its antigen is unidentified.

The sequencing input was blood. The chain recombines TRBV9 with TRBJ2-4, with D unclear. This sequence was found in a woman in her 30s with Graves' hyperthyroidism that later progressed to Graves' ophthalmopathy. The chain's CDR3 is CASSVSRSLLAKNIQYF. CDR3 nucleotides: TGTGCCAGCAGCGTCAGTCGCAGTCTTCTAGCCAAAAACATTCAGTACTTC.